This T cell receptor beta chain was sequenced in a study of blood T cell repertoires in COVID-19. Study details: Some COVID-19 samples were acute and others convalescent; all came from the United States, Italy and Spain.

Exposed enrollees had met someone with a PCR-confirmed or clinician-diagnosed COVID-19 case at some point within the 2 weeks before study entry. Clones were read by immunoSEQ multiplex PCR, and TCRdb kept only the in-frame ones, dropping some. This sample has around 140,000 clones, with roughly 87% found just once. The CDR3 is 17 residues long. Trimming took 4 bases from V and 0 from J; bases not matched to a gene: 4. CDR1 and CDR2 (germline): SGHTA, FQGNSA. Sequencing used PBMCs or T cells enriched from blood (not recorded which). This chain joins TRBV7-2 and TRBJ2-3; 13 nucleotides match TRBD2. This receptor was obtained from a woman between 35 and 50 years old who had been exposed to COVID-19. The chain's CDR3 is CASSSGLAGTSTDTQYF. For the CDR3, the DNA is TGTGCCAGCAGCTCGGGACTAGCGGGGACTAGCACAGATACGCAGTATTTT. Filled out from reference TRBV7-2 and TRBJ2-3, the complete variable domain reads GAGVSQSPSNKVTEKGKDVELRCDPISGHTALYWYRQSLGQGLEFLIYFQGNSAPDKSGLPSDRFSAERTGGSVSTLTIQRTQQEDSAVYLCASSSGLAGTSTDTQYFGPGTRLTVL.